Listed here are 18 T cell receptor beta chains from one sample, sequenced in a study of cytotoxic CD8 clonotypes in ibrutinib-treated CLL. Repertoires were generated with immunoSEQ multiplex PCR, while TCRdb's copy carries only in-frame clones and drops some. The profile covers under 35,000 clones, with approximately 71% appearing a single time and 45% to 65% taken by the ten largest. The sequenced sample was PBMCs, obtained after 24 months of ibrutinib treatment. All receptors derive from a human donor with chronic lymphocytic leukemia.

The V call is TRBV10-2, the J call TRBJ1-5; 7 bases map to TRBD1. J was trimmed by 4 bases and V by 11 bases; bases with no gene match: 14. The CDR3 totals 15 residues. Germline V CDR1 and CDR2: WSHSY, SAAADI. The CDR3 DNA follows: TGCGCCGGAGCCGACAGGGCGAAAAATAATCAGCCCCAGCATTTT. Translation gives CAGADRAKNNQPQHF.

Ten or more counts support this clone. The chain is built from TRBV9 and TRBJ2-5; D ambiguous. Trimming pared 0 bases from V and 4 bases from J, leaving 7 bases between. Per germline, CDR1 SGDLS and CDR2 YYNGEE. This CDR3 spans 13 amino acids. CDR3 region: CASSVGQAETQYF. CDR3 nucleotides: TGTGCCAGCAGCGTAGGACAAGCAGAGACCCAGTACTTC.

The chain couples TRBV6-4 to TRBJ2-5; D might be TRBD1 or TRBD2, each matching 5 bases. The germline V and J ends were trimmed by 8 bases and 3 bases, with 28 bases remaining between them. CDR3 size: 18 residues. Germline V lookup: CDR1 MRHNA, CDR2 SNTAGT. This CDR3 reads CASRHRDGRHNKEETQYF. For the CDR3, the DNA is TGTGCCAGCCGCCACCGGGACGGACGACACAATAAGGAAGAGACCCAGTACTTC.

The gene calls are TRBV14 and TRBJ1-5, with 7 nucleotides matching TRBD1. The V segment lost 7 bases and the J segment 6 bases; nucleotides outside the gene matches: 9. Germline assignment: CDR1 SGHDN and CDR2 FVKESK. The CDR3 sequence is 14 residues long. The CDR3 reads CASNKGGLGQPQHF. The CDR3 DNA is TGTGCCAGCAACAAAGGGGGCCTGGGTCAGCCCCAGCATTTT.

This chain joins TRBV7-2 and TRBJ2-5; D not resolved. Trimming left V 0 bases short and J 0 bases short, with 8 bases between. Germline-derived CDR1 and CDR2 are SGHTA and FQGNSA. The CDR3 contains 15 residues. The CDR3 loop is CASSLAGWNQETQYF. The CDR3 region has the DNA TGTGCCAGCAGCTTAGCCGGGTGGAACCAAGAGACCCAGTACTTC.

This clone was counted between two and nine times. The V call is TRBV29-1, the J call TRBJ2-2; 8 nucleotides align to TRBD1. Looked up from germline, CDR1 is SQVTM and CDR2 is ANQGSEA. CDR3 length: 12 residues. V gave up 5 bases and J gave up 4 bases; unmatched junction bases: 0. The CDR3 DNA sequence: TGCAGCGTTCAGGGGGCCACCGGGGAGCTGTTTTTT. Residues: CSVQGATGELFF.

A few counts support this clone. The V and J genes are TRBV10-1 and TRBJ1-5; perhaps TRBD1 as D (6 bases). V was pared by 2 bases and J by 5 bases, with 22 bases between. The CDR3 has 18 amino acids. Germline CDR1 reads WNHNN; CDR2 reads SYGVQD (reference sequence). The CDR3 coding sequence is TGCGCCAGCAGTGAGCCCCCGGGACACGGGGGAGAATATCAGCCCCAGCATTTT. This encodes CASSEPPGHGGEYQPQHF.

J is TRBJ1-2 and V is TRBV7-8; 9 nucleotides align to TRBD1. This CDR3 has 18 residues. Germline CDR1 reads SGHVS; CDR2 reads FQNEAQ. The ends lost 3 bases at V and 4 bases at J; junction bases unmatched: 15. The CDR3 region has the DNA TGTGCCAGCAGCTTGGTAGGGCTACAGGGGGCCGTCGGCTATGGCTACACCTTC. The encoded protein is CASSLVGLQGAVGYGYTF.

This chain uses TRBV19 with TRBJ2-2; the match to TRBD1 covers 7 bases. The CDR3 covers 15 residues. CDR1 and CDR2 from the germline V gene are LNHDA and SQIVND (reference sequence). V lost 7 bases to trimming and J lost 3 bases; unmatched junction nucleotides: 8. This CDR3 reads CASKRDREDTGELFF. CDR3 DNA: TGTGCCAGTAAAAGAGACAGGGAAGACACCGGGGAGCTGTTTTTT.

This clone was detected a few times. This chain joins TRBV6-5 and TRBJ2-7; 7 positions agree with TRBD1. The CDR3 has 16 amino acids. J gave up 0 bases and V 2 bases, and 7 bases lay outside the gene matches. The germline V gene has CDR1 MNHEY and CDR2 SVGAGI. This chain's CDR3 is CASSYMARGSSYEQYF. DNA of the CDR3: TGTGCCAGCAGTTACATGGCCAGGGGGAGCTCCTACGAGCAGTACTTC.

The gene calls are TRBV5-1 and TRBJ2-4; the D is unclear. Deletions cut 0 bases from V and 0 bases from J, with 10 bases between. There are 16 residues in the CDR3. Germline V gene lookup returns CDR1 SGHRS and CDR2 YFSETQ. CDR3 sequence reads: CASSLGQSLAKNIQYF. CDR3 DNA sequence: TGCGCCAGCAGCTTGGGTCAGAGTTTAGCCAAAAACATTCAGTACTTC. Full variable domain (rest looked up from reference TRBV5-1 and TRBJ2-4): KAGVTQTPRYLIKTRGQQVTLSCSPISGHRSVSWYQQTPGQGLQFLFEYFSETQRNKGNFPGRFSGRQFSNSRSEMNVSTLELGDSALYLCASSLGQSLAKNIQYFGAGTRLSVL.

DNA of the CDR3: TGTGCCAGCAGCAAGGGCCGGTCACCCCTCCACTTT. Translating gives CASSKGRSPLHF. The chain employs TRBV28 and TRBJ1-6; D unclear. Germline CDR1 reads MDHEN; CDR2 reads SYDVKM. This CDR3 comprises 12 residues. The germline V and J ends were trimmed by 6 bases and 10 bases, with 10 bases remaining between them.

The V call is TRBV6-1, the J call TRBJ1-5, with 7 nucleotides matching TRBD1. V was pared by 7 bases and J by 0 bases, with 6 bases of the junction left unmatched. The CDR3 has 15 residues. Germline V CDR1 and CDR2: MNHNS, SASEGT. CDR3 in DNA: TGTGCCAGCAACCCGACAGGGATTAGCAATCAGCCCCAGCATTTT. Residues: CASNPTGISNQPQHF.

The V call is TRBV29-1, the J call TRBJ1-4, with D tentatively TRBD1 (5 bases). The CDR3 is made up of 15 amino acids. With 4 bases removed from V and 0 bases from J, the gap between germline ends came to 12 bases. CDR1 is SQVTM, CDR2 ANQGSEA, per germline. CDR3 loop: CSVGGGTATNEKLFF. CDR3 DNA sequence: TGCAGCGTTGGTGGAGGGACCGCAACTAATGAAAAACTGTTTTTT.

The CDR3 DNA reads as TGTGCCAGCAGTTACGAGATCGGGGGTAACACAGATACGCAGTATTTT. It codes for CASSYEIGGNTDTQYF. V and J are TRBV28 and TRBJ2-3; D may be TRBD2 (6 bases). This CDR3 is built from 16 residues. The germline V gene encodes CDR1 MDHEN and CDR2 SYDVKM. Trimming took off 4 bases at V and 2 bases at J, with 16 bases between the two ends. Drawing the rest from reference TRBV28 and TRBJ2-3, the complete variable domain is DVKVTQSSRYLVKRTGEKVFLECVQDMDHENMFWYRQDPGLGLRLIYFSYDVKMKEKGDIPEGYSVSREKKERFSLILESASTNQTSMYLCASSYEIGGNTDTQYFGPGTRLTVL.

Only a few counts were recorded for this clone. The rearrangement links TRBV7-9 to TRBJ1-2, with D possibly TRBD1 on 6 matching bases. CDR3 length equals 16 residues. Germline CDR1 is SEHNR and CDR2 is FQNEAQ (reference sequence). Trimming pared 3 bases from V and 6 bases from J, leaving 20 bases between. CDR3 DNA sequence: TGTGCCAGCAGCTTCGAGTTGGTCAGGGGAAGCGATGGCTACACCTTC. Protein product: CASSFELVRGSDGYTF.

The chain is built from TRBV6-5 and TRBJ1-2; tentatively, D is TRBD1 (5 bases). This CDR3 region has 12 residues. The V gene lost 0 bases and the J gene lost 8 bases, with 7 bases spanning the gap. In germline, CDR1 is MNHEY, CDR2 SVGAGI. CDR3 nucleotides: TGTGCCAGCAGTTACTCAGGGACGGGCTACACCTTC. It specifies CASSYSGTGYTF.

The chain recombines TRBV6-5 with TRBJ2-1, with D tentatively TRBD1 (6 bases). Trimming took off 10 bases at V and 6 bases at J, with 13 bases between the two ends. Per germline, CDR1 MNHEY and CDR2 SVGAGI. The CDR3 covers 12 residues. This CDR3 is CATSRGTNEQFF. The CDR3 DNA is TGTGCCACTTCCAGGGGCACCAATGAGCAGTTCTTC.